Listed below are T cell receptor beta chains from one sample, sequenced in a study of cytomegalovirus exposure and HLA in healthy donors. Generated by immunoSEQ multiplex PCR, the TCRdb table keeps only in-frame clones and is missing some. The sample carries about 140,000 clones, 88% recorded once. Sequencing input: PBMCs. The receptors were sampled from a woman aged 40 to 55 in good health and CMV-seronegative. The CDR3 runs from the conserved cysteine through the conserved F or W. A D gene is named only where the DNA matches it firmly. Clone size, where shown, is once, few, many, or a class for clones that have expanded.

CDR3aa: CASSFGTGDEKLFF
CDR3nt: TGTGCCAGCAGTTTCGGGACAGGGGATGAAAAACTGTTTTTT
d_gene: TRBD1
abundance: -
v_gene: TRBV2
j_gene: TRBJ1-4
len: 14

CDR3aa: CASSEDRGSRGYTF
CDR3nt: TGTGCCAGCAGCGAGGACAGGGGTAGTAGGGGCTACACCTTC
d_gene: TRBD1
abundance: -
v_gene: TRBV2
j_gene: TRBJ1-2
len: 14

CDR3aa: CASSQPATASYEQYF
CDR3nt: TGTGCCAGCAGCCAGCCCGCGACAGCGAGCTACGAGCAGTACTTC
d_gene: -
abundance: -
v_gene: TRBV5-4
j_gene: TRBJ2-7
len: 15

CDR3aa: CASSMYLAVVF
CDR3nt: TGTGCCAGTAGTATGTACCTAGCTGTGGTCTTC
d_gene: -
abundance: -
v_gene: TRBV19
j_gene: TRBJ2-1
len: 11

CDR3aa: CASSQGTGGGAYEQYF
CDR3nt: TGCGCCAGCAGCCAAGGTACAGGGGGCGGAGCCTACGAGCAGTACTTC
d_gene: TRBD1
abundance: few
v_gene: TRBV4-1
j_gene: TRBJ2-7
len: 16

CDR3aa: CASSNLPTEAKNIQYF
CDR3nt: TGTGCCAGCAGCAACCTCCCGACAGAAGCCAAAAACATTCAGTACTTC
d_gene: -
abundance: -
v_gene: TRBV21-1
j_gene: TRBJ2-4
len: 16

CDR3aa: CASSSVLQQGLRSPLHF
CDR3nt: TGTGCCAGCAGCTCGGTCCTCCAACAGGGGCTTCGGTCACCCCTCCACTTT
d_gene: TRBD1
abundance: once
v_gene: TRBV5-6
j_gene: TRBJ1-6
len: 17

CDR3aa: CASSYTGTSGTDTQYF
CDR3nt: TGTGCCAGCAGTTACACTGGGACTAGCGGCACAGATACGCAGTATTTT
d_gene: TRBD2
abundance: -
v_gene: TRBV6-7
j_gene: TRBJ2-3
len: 16

CDR3aa: CASSLGAGFYEQYF
CDR3nt: TGTGCCAGCAGCTTGGGAGCAGGATTCTACGAGCAGTACTTC
d_gene: -
abundance: few
v_gene: TRBV5-4
j_gene: TRBJ2-7
len: 14

CDR3aa: CASSFVDSQETQYF
CDR3nt: TGCGCCAGCAGCTTCGTGGACAGCCAAGAGACCCAGTACTTC
d_gene: -
abundance: -
v_gene: TRBV5-1
j_gene: TRBJ2-5
len: 14

CDR3aa: CASSLETGGPYNEQFF
CDR3nt: TGTGCCAGCAGCTTGGAGACGGGAGGGCCCTACAATGAGCAGTTCTTC
d_gene: TRBD2
abundance: -
v_gene: TRBV5-4
j_gene: TRBJ2-1
len: 16

CDR3aa: CASSTTGERGYTF
CDR3nt: TGCGCCAGCAGCACCACAGGGGAAAGAGGCTACACCTTC
d_gene: TRBD1
abundance: -
v_gene: TRBV5-1
j_gene: TRBJ1-2
len: 13

CDR3aa: CAWERASGNTIYF
CDR3nt: TGTGCCTGGGAGAGGGCCTCTGGAAACACCATATATTTT
d_gene: -
abundance: -
v_gene: TRBV30
j_gene: TRBJ1-3
len: 13

CDR3aa: CASSTGLALGTDTQYF
CDR3nt: TGCGCCAGCAGCACGGGACTAGCATTGGGGACAGATACGCAGTATTTT
d_gene: TRBD2
abundance: -
v_gene: TRBV10-2
j_gene: TRBJ2-3
len: 16